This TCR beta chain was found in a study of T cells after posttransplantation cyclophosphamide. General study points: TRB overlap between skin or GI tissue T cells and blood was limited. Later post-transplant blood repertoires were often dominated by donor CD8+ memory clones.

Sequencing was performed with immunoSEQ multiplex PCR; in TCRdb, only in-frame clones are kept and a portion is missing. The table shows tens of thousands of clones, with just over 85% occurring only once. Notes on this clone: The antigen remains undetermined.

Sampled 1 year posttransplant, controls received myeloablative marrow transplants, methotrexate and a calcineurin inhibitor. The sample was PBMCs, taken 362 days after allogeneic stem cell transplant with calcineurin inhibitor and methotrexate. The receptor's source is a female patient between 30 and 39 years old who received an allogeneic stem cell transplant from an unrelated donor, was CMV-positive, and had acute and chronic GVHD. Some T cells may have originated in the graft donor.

The CDR3, as DNA: TGTGCCAGCAGAAAGGGACAGACTAACGAGCAGTACTTC. It yields the protein CASRKGQTNEQYF. The chain has TRBV7-8 and TRBJ2-7, with TRBD1 matching over 7 bases. Germline CDR1 and CDR2: SGHVS and FQNEAQ. The trim removed 6 bases at V and 5 bases at J, leaving 7 bases unmatched. The CDR3 has 13 residues.